This TCR beta chain was retrieved from a study of tumor and adjacent non-tumor tissue in lung cancer. Overall study: There were fewer than 15 adenocarcinoma, a couple of squamous cell carcinoma and 1 small cell lung cancer cases. The patients, 10 or so men and a few women, were about 30 to 85 with stage I to III disease. Around 4.2 million productive TCRbeta reads were obtained per sample on average.

The library came from three nested PCR rounds adapted from ARM-PCR protocols. TCRdb reprocessed the multiplex PCR reads with MiXCR, giving one entry per CDR3 protein. The sample has about 110,000 distinct CDR3 sequences; approximately 71% are singletons. The CDR3 extends over 14 amino acids. Per the germline V gene, CDR1 is DFQATT and CDR2 is SNEGSKA (reference sequence). This sample's RNA came from whole unsorted tissue. Between August and November 2014, newly diagnosed, chemotherapy-naive lung cancer patients underwent thoracic surgery in China. A single count supports this clonotype. A junction end diverges from the germline sequence, so it may reflect a read error.

Sequences were obtained from lung tumor tissue. The receptor was derived from a woman in her fifties or sixties with non-small cell lung cancer. The chain carries TRBV20-1 and TRBJ1-6, with a weak D call TRBD1 (6 bases). This CDR3 reads CNATKQGRGSLLHF. CDR3 DNA: TGCAATGCTACTAAACAGGGCCGGGGGTCACTCCTCCACTTT.